One sample yielded the 32 T cell receptor beta chains listed below, sequenced in a study of control samples from healthy donors and cancer patients. Sequenced by immunoSEQ multiplex PCR; TCRdb stores in-frame clones only, minus some. The sample lists some 190,000 clones, approximately 90% occurring once. Input material: blood. The receptors here all came from a man aged 25-40 years in good health.

The V and J genes are TRBV28 and TRBJ2-2; D is possibly TRBD2 (5 bases). This CDR3 is 13 amino acids long. Germline assignment: CDR1 MDHEN and CDR2 SYDVKM. V was pared by 6 bases and J by 4 bases, with 9 bases between. CDR3 bases: TGTGCCAGCAGCCCCCGGGGCACCGGGGAGCTGTTTTTT. Protein: CASSPRGTGELFF.

The chain uses TRBV21-1 and TRBJ1-1. TRBV21-1 is classified as a pseudogene. The CDR3 runs 14 residues. CDR3 bases: TGTGCCTACAACGTGTCCGGAGGACGGACTGAAGCTTTCTTT. Its translation is CAYNVSGGRTEAFF.

The CDR3 region is CASSRDFSYTEAFF. CDR3 DNA sequence: TGTGCCAGCAGCCGAGATTTCAGCTACACTGAAGCTTTCTTT. This chain links TRBV6-6 with TRBJ1-1; D remains ambiguous. The CDR3 runs 14 residues. The V and J ends lost 6 bases and 3 bases respectively, with 14 bases between them. Looked up from germline, CDR1 is MNHNY and CDR2 is SVGAGI (reference sequence).

The CDR3 DNA is TGTGCCAGCAGCTCCCCTAGCGGGGGGGTAGATACGCAGTATTTT. Amino acid sequence: CASSSPSGGVDTQYF. The chain combines TRBV7-9 with TRBJ2-3, with 12 bases that match TRBD2. V shed 4 bases, J shed 5 bases, and the junction held 4 bases outside the gene matches. Germline CDR1 and CDR2: SEHNR and FQNEAQ (reference sequence). The CDR3 covers 15 residues.

The chain has TRBV4-1 and TRBJ2-5, with TRBD1 matching 8 bases. Germline-derived CDR1 and CDR2 are MGHRA and YSYEKL. CDR3 size: 18 residues. V shed 2 bases, J shed 1 base, and the junction held 12 bases outside the gene matches. In DNA form, the CDR3 reads TGCGCCAGCAGCCAAATAGCGAGGCGGGACAGGAGCCAAGAGACCCAGTACTTC. Translating gives CASSQIARRDRSQETQYF.

In DNA form, the CDR3 reads TGTGCCAGTAGTATCAGGGGCCCAGATACGCAGTATTTT. It codes for CASSIRGPDTQYF. The V and J genes are TRBV19 and TRBJ2-3; a possible D gene is TRBD1 (6 bases). The germline CDR1 and CDR2 sequences are LNHDA and SQIVND (reference sequence). Between the trimmed V and J ends, which lost 3 bases and 4 bases, there was a span of 8 bases. The CDR3 consists of 13 residues.

V is TRBV5-1 and J is TRBJ1-1; weak D call: TRBD1 (5 bases). Germline lookup yields CDR1 SGHRS and CDR2 YFSETQ. V was shortened by 3 bases and J by 1 base, with 10 bases between the two germline ends. CDR3 size: 14 residues. CDR3 sequence (DNA): TGCGCCAGCAGCTCCGACAGCTCGAACACTGAAGCTTTCTTT. Its translation: CASSSDSSNTEAFF.

The chain links TRBV3-1 (or the pseudogene TRBV3-2) to TRBJ2-7; tentatively, D is TRBD1 (6 bases). Trimming shortened V by 2 bases and J by 2 bases, and 16 bases separated the two germline ends. Germline V gene lookup returns CDR1 LGHDT and CDR2 YNNKEL (reference sequence). This CDR3 comprises 16 residues. The CDR3 nucleotides read TGTGCCAGCAGCCAAAGATTGCAGGGGCTAACCTACGAGCAGTACTTC. It yields the protein CASSQRLQGLTYEQYF.

This chain links TRBV28 with TRBJ1-6; D is possibly TRBD1 (5 bases). CDR3 size: 15 residues. Germline CDR1 is MDHEN and CDR2 is SYDVKM. Trimming left V 2 bases short and J 7 bases short, with 12 bases between. The CDR3 DNA is TGTGCCAGCAGTTTAAGGTCAGGGAGAAATTCACCCCTCCACTTT. Protein sequence: CASSLRSGRNSPLHF.

The chain couples TRBV12-3 or TRBV12-4 to TRBJ1-2; D remains unclear. The CDR3 runs 13 residues. V was pared by 2 bases and J by 11 bases, with 15 bases between. The CDR3 region has the DNA TGTGCCAGCAGTTTAAGCTCCTCTTTGGGATACACCTTC. Translated, it gives CASSLSSSLGYTF.

The rearrangement joins TRBV9 to TRBJ2-7; D uncertain. The CDR3 covers 15 residues. Looked up from germline, CDR1 is SGDLS and CDR2 is YYNGEE. V was shortened by 6 bases and J by 3 bases, with 19 bases between the two germline ends. The CDR3 DNA sequence: TGTGCCAGCATCAAGTTAAGAATCAGGAGCTACGAGCAGTACTTC. Protein product: CASIKLRIRSYEQYF.

For the CDR3, the DNA is TGCGCCAGCAGCTTGGCCCCAACCGGGACAGGGCAGGTTGCTTTCTTT. It encodes CASSLAPTGTGQVAFF. The rearrangement joins TRBV5-1 to TRBJ1-1; 9 bases fit TRBD1. Germline CDR1 is SGHRS and CDR2 is YFSETQ. Trimming removed 0 bases from V and 11 bases from J; junction bases left unmatched: 14. This CDR3 contains 16 residues.

The chain joins TRBV2 to TRBJ1-5; 8 bases map to TRBD1. V lost 2 bases, J lost 4 bases, and 1 base stayed unmatched. The CDR3 covers 14 residues. Per the germline V gene, CDR1 is SNHLY and CDR2 is FYNNEI. CDR3 bases: TGTGCCAGCAGTGAAAGGACAGGGAATCAGCCCCAGCATTTT. This encodes CASSERTGNQPQHF.

The chain recombines TRBV20-1 with TRBJ1-6; no clear D gene. CDR1 is DFQATT, CDR2 SNEGSKA, per germline (reference sequence). The CDR3 is made up of 13 amino acids. Trimming left V 3 bases short and J 6 bases short, with 9 bases between. CDR3 nucleotide sequence: TGCAGTGCTAGTAAACAGTTTAATTCACCCCTCCACTTT. Amino acids: CSASKQFNSPLHF.

This clone was detected once. The rearrangement joins TRBV28 to TRBJ1-3, with unresolved D. This CDR3 contains 13 residues. Germline CDR1 and CDR2: MDHEN and SYDVKM. The V gene lost 3 bases and the J gene lost 7 bases, with 10 bases spanning the gap. CDR3 amino acids: CASSFPALNTIYF. The CDR3 bases are TGTGCCAGCAGTTTCCCTGCTTTGAACACCATATATTTT.

The rearrangement links TRBV30 to TRBJ1-6; tentative D call: TRBD1 (6 bases). The germline gives CDR1 GTSNPN, CDR2 SVGIG (reference sequence). V shed 0 bases and J shed 6 bases, with 9 bases lying between them. The CDR3 loop spans 14 amino acids. The CDR3 DNA sequence: TGTGCCTGGAGTGTAGGACAGTCTAATTCACCCCTCCACTTT. Its protein is CAWSVGQSNSPLHF.

As to this clone: Within the sample, other DNA sequences also encode this same CDR3. The rearrangement uses TRBV5-5 and TRBJ1-1, with D perhaps matching TRBD1 (6 bases). The CDR3 runs 13 residues. V lost 5 bases and J lost 3, with 11 bases in between. Germline CDR1 is SGHKS and CDR2 is YYEKEE (reference sequence). As DNA, the CDR3 is TGTGCCAGCAGTTTAGGGGGGGACACTGAAGCTTTCTTT. As protein: CASSLGGDTEAFF.

As regards this clone: This could be a read error, since a much larger clone is one nucleotide away. The sample has other DNA sequences that encode this CDR3 too. The chain couples TRBV29-1 to TRBJ2-7; the D is unclear. V shed 4 bases and J shed 1 base, with 2 bases lying between them. CDR3 length: 10 amino acids. Germline lookup yields CDR1 SQVTM and CDR2 ANQGSEA. The CDR3 is CSVGSYEQYF. The DNA for the CDR3 is TGCAGCGTTGGGTCCTACGAGCAGTACTTC.

The chain combines TRBV7-3 with TRBJ2-1, with TRBD2 matching 10 bases. This CDR3 spans 16 amino acids. The germline V gene has CDR1 SGHTA and CDR2 FQGTGA. J gave up 10 bases and V 3 bases, and 12 bases lay outside the gene matches. CDR3 nucleotides: TGTGCCAGCAGCTTGGTAGCAGCGGGGGGGCCCTCGGAGCAGTTCTTC. Its protein is CASSLVAAGGPSEQFF.

J is TRBJ2-7 and V is TRBV11-2, with TRBD2 identical over 8 bases. The J segment lost 7 bases and the V segment lost 5 bases, leaving 13 bases of the junction unmatched. The CDR3 is made up of 15 amino acids. Looked up from germline, CDR1 is SGHAT and CDR2 is FQNNGV. The DNA for the CDR3 is TGTGCCAGCAGCCTAGGGGGGACTAGGTTGTTAGAGCAGTACTTC. The encoded protein is CASSLGGTRLLEQYF. The full variable domain, in which reference TRBV11-2 and TRBJ2-7 provide the parts outside the CDR3, is EAGVAQSPRYKIIEKRQSVAFWCNPISGHATLYWYQQILGQGPKLLIQFQNNGVVDDSQLPKDRFSAERLKGVDSTLKIQPAKLEDSAVYLCASSLGGTRLLEQYFGPGTRLTVT.

The rearrangement joins TRBV2 to TRBJ1-2; 7 bases match TRBD1. After removal of 7 bases from V and 1 base from J, the junction contained 6 bases not matched to a gene. The CDR3 length is 14 residues. In germline, CDR1 is SNHLY, CDR2 FYNNEI. DNA for the CDR3: TGTGCCAGCACCCGACAGGGTCTTAACTATGGCTACACCTTC. Its protein product is CASTRQGLNYGYTF.

The genes are TRBV5-1 and TRBJ2-3; the D is unclear. V dropped 4 bases and J dropped 3 bases, with 12 bases sitting between them. The CDR3 is made up of 14 amino acids. The germline V gene encodes CDR1 SGHRS and CDR2 YFSETQ. CDR3 nucleotides: TGCGCCAGCAGCGTATCCCCTGCTACAGATACGCAGTATTTT. It encodes CASSVSPATDTQYF. The complete variable domain, with remaining parts taken from reference TRBV5-1 and TRBJ2-3, reads KAGVTQTPRYLIKTRGQQVTLSCSPISGHRSVSWYQQTPGQGLQFLFEYFSETQRNKGNFPGRFSGRQFSNSRSEMNVSTLELGDSALYLCASSVSPATDTQYFGPGTRLTVL.

This sequence joins TRBV5-1 and TRBJ2-2; a possible D gene is TRBD1 (7 bases). Trimming shortened V by 7 bases and J by 3 bases, and 22 bases separated the two germline ends. Germline V gene sequence: CDR1 SGHRS, CDR2 YFSETQ. The CDR3 contains 17 residues. The CDR3 loop is CASERSGGGADTGELFF. For the CDR3, the DNA is TGCGCCAGCGAGCGGTCCGGAGGGGGCGCGGACACCGGGGAGCTGTTTTTT. The whole variable domain, remainder taken from reference TRBV5-1 and TRBJ2-2, is KAGVTQTPRYLIKTRGQQVTLSCSPISGHRSVSWYQQTPGQGLQFLFEYFSETQRNKGNFPGRFSGRQFSNSRSEMNVSTLELGDSALYLCASERSGGGADTGELFFGEGSRLTVL.

Turning to this clone: Other DNA sequences of this sample code for an identical CDR3. This chain uses TRBV6-5 with TRBJ1-5, with D possibly being TRBD1 (6 bases). Between the trimmed V and J ends, which lost 5 bases and 7 bases, there was a span of 9 bases. CDR3 size: 12 residues. Germline loops: CDR1 MNHEY, CDR2 SVGAGI. CDR3 in DNA: TGTGCCAGCAGTCAGGGGTTACAGCCCCAGCATTTT. It is translated as CASSQGLQPQHF.

The chain uses TRBV5-8 and TRBJ1-4; TRBD1 might be the D (6 bases). V gave up 0 bases and J gave up 5 bases, with 8 bases separating them. The germline V gene has CDR1 SGHTS and CDR2 YDEGEE. The length of the CDR3 is 14 residues. CDR3: CASSLGQVNEKLFF. The CDR3 nucleotides are TGTGCCAGCAGCTTGGGACAGGTCAATGAAAAACTGTTTTTT. Filled out from reference TRBV5-8 and TRBJ1-4, the complete variable domain reads EAGVTQSPTHLIKTRGQQATLRCSPISGHTSVYWYQQALGLGLQFLLWYDEGEERNRGNFPPRFSGRQFPNYSSELNVNALELEDSALYLCASSLGQVNEKLFFGSGTQLSVL.

The J gene is TRBJ1-2, the V gene TRBV5-1, with unresolved D. The length of the CDR3 is 14 residues. Trimming removed 0 bases from V and 8 bases from J, with 14 bases in between. CDR1 is SGHRS and CDR2 is YFSETQ in the germline V gene. CDR3 loop: CASSLERKIGGYTF. DNA of the CDR3: TGCGCCAGCAGCTTGGAGCGCAAGATCGGCGGCTACACCTTC.

The rearrangement links TRBV11-2 to TRBJ1-1; TRBD1 matches at 8 bases. Germline CDR1 SGHAT, CDR2 FQNNGV. The CDR3 covers 15 residues. V was pared by 5 bases and J by 5 bases, with 10 bases of the junction left unmatched. The CDR3: CASSAGRGLDTEAFF. DNA for the CDR3: TGTGCCAGCAGCGCGGGCAGGGGGCTAGATACTGAAGCTTTCTTT.

The chain links TRBV5-1 to TRBJ2-1, with 8 positions matching TRBD1. The CDR3 has 15 residues. Germline values: CDR1 SGHRS, CDR2 YFSETQ. V lost 3 bases and J lost 6; bases outside the gene matches: 8. In nucleotides, the CDR3 is TGCGCCAGCAGCTATACTGGGGACAGGCTCAATGAGCAGTTCTTC. Amino acids: CASSYTGDRLNEQFF.

V gene TRBV3-1 (or the pseudogene TRBV3-2) combines with J gene TRBJ1-2; 7 nucleotides align to TRBD1. V trimming: 3 bases; J trimming: 13 bases; junction bases outside the gene matches: 14. The CDR3 loop spans 14 amino acids. CDR1 and CDR2 from the germline V gene are LGHDT and YNNKEL (reference sequence). The CDR3 nucleotides are TGTGCCAGCAGCCAGAGAGGGGACAGACCTATGAGCACCTTC. It translates to CASSQRGDRPMSTF.

The V gene is TRBV6-1, the J gene TRBJ1-1, with D unresolved. V gave up 1 base and J gave up 0 bases, with 6 bases separating them. There are 14 residues in the CDR3. Germline V CDR1 and CDR2: MNHNS, SASEGT. CDR3 loop: CASSEGNLNTEAFF. Written as DNA, the CDR3 is TGTGCCAGCAGTGAAGGGAACCTGAACACTGAAGCTTTCTTT.

The chain carries TRBV20-1 and TRBJ1-5; 8 bases are shared with TRBD1. There are 15 residues in the CDR3. Looked up from germline, CDR1 is DFQATT and CDR2 is SNEGSKA (reference sequence). V trimming: 6 bases; J trimming: 5 bases; junction bases outside the gene matches: 12. Here the CDR3 DNA reads TGCAGTGCAAGTTTTACAGGGGGGTCGTATCAGCCCCAGCATTTT. This encodes CSASFTGGSYQPQHF.

The sample holds one count of this clone. CDR3 coding DNA: TGTGCCAGCGGAGGGGAGGGGGCGGCTTATGGCTACACCTTC. Protein product: CASGGEGAAYGYTF. The chain employs TRBV9 and TRBJ1-2, with TRBD1 matching 7 bases. The germline gives CDR1 SGDLS, CDR2 YYNGEE. The V segment lost 7 bases and the J segment 5 bases; nucleotides outside the gene matches: 11. This CDR3 comprises 14 residues.